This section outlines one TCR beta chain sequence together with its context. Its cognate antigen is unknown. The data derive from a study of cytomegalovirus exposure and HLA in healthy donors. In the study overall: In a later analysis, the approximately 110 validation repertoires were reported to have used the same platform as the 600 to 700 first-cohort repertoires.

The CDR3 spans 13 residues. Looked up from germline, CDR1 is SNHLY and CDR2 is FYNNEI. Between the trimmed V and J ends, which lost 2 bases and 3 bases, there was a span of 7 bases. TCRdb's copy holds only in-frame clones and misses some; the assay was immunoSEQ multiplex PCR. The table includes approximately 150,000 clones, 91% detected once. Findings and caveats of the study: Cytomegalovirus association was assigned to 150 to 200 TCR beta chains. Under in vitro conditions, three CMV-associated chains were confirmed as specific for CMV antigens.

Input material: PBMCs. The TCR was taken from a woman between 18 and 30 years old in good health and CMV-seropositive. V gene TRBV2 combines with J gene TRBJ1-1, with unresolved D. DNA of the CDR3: TGTGCCAGCAGTGAACAGACATACACTGAAGCTTTCTTT. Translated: CASSEQTYTEAFF. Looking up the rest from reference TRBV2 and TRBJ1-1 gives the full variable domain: EPEVTQTPSHQVTQMGQEVILRCVPISNHLYFYWYRQILGQKVEFLVSFYNNEISEKSEIFDDQFSVERPDGSNFTLKIRSTKLEDSAMYFCASSEQTYTEAFFGQGTRLTVV.